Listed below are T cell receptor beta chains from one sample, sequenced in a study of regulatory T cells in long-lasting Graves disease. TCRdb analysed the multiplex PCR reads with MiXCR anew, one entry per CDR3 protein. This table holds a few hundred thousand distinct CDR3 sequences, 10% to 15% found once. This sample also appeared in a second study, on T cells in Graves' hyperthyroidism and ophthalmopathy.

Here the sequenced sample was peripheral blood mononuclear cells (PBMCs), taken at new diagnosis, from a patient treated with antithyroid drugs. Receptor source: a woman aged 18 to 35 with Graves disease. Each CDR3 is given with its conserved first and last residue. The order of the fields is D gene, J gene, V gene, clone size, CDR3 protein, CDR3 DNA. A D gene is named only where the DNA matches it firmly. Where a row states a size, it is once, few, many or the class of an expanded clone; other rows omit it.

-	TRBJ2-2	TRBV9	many	CASSTTPSHTGELFF	TGTGCCAGCAGCACGACCCCAAGCCACACCGGGGAGCTGTTTTTT
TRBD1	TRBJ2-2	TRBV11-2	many	CASSMTGSGELFF	TGTGCCAGCAGCATGACAGGGAGCGGGGAGCTGTTTTTT
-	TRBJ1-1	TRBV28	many	CASKEGEGTEAFF	TGTGCCAGCAAGGAGGGGGAGGGCACTGAAGCTTTCTTT
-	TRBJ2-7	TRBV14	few	CASSLRSYYEQYF	TGTGCCAGCAGCCTCCGGTCCTACTACGAGCAGTACTTC
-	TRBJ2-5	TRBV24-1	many	CATSDLGRGQLQETQYF	TGTGCCACCAGTGATTTAGGGCGTGGACAGCTACAAGAGACCCAGTACTTC
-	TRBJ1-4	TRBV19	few	CASRNDATNEELFF	TGTGCCAGTAGAAACGATGCAACTAATGAAGAACTGTTTTTT
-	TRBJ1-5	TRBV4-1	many	CASSRRTATNQPQHF	TGCGCCAGCAGCCGCCGGACAGCAACCAATCAGCCCCAGCATTTT
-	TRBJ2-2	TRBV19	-	CASSNGGPGIGGELFF	TGTGCCAGTAGTAACGGAGGGCCGGGAATCGGCGGGGAGCTGTTTTTT
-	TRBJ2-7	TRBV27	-	CASSLLDPPWNEQYF	TGTGCCAGCAGTTTATTAGACCCACCTTGGAACGAGCAGTACTTC
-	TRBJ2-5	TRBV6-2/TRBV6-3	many	CASKTSWTQYF	TGTGCCAGCAAGACCTCCTGGACCCAGTACTTC
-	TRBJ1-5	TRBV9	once	CASSFGSGGDQPQHF	TGTGCCAGCAGCTTCGGGTCCGGGGGTGATCAGCCCCAGCATTTT
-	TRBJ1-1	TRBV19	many	CASSIIPAAGRSAFF	TGTGCCAGTAGTATCATCCCAGCGGCAGGGCGATCGGCTTTCTTT
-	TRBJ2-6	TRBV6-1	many	CATLPDLSGANVLTF	TGTGCCACCCTACCGGACCTCTCTGGGGCCAACGTCCTGACTTTC
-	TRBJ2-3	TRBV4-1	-	CASNGPLGSSRDVSVDTQYF	TGCGCCAGCAATGGCCCTTTGGGATCCTCCCGGGACGTATCAGTCGATACGCAGTATTTT
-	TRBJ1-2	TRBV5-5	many	CASATQGGGYGYTF	TGTGCCAGCGCTACTCAGGGAGGAGGCTATGGCTACACCTTC
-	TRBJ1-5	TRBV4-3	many	CASSPDGYQPQHF	TGCGCCAGCAGCCCGGACGGGTATCAGCCCCAGCATTTT
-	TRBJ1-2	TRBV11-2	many	CASRNTGATNYGYTF	TGTGCCAGCAGAAATACGGGGGCTACTAACTATGGCTACACCTTC
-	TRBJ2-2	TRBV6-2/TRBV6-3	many	CASSYLGLMVGTGELFF	TGTGCCAGCAGTTATCTTGGCCTCATGGTGGGGACCGGGGAGCTGTTTTTT
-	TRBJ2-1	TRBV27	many	CASSYTRASDMFF	TGTGCCAGCAGTTACACAAGGGCTAGCGATATGTTCTTC
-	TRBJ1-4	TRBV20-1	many	CSAVGIPTNEKLFF	TGCAGTGCGGTAGGAATTCCAACTAATGAAAAACTGTTTTTT
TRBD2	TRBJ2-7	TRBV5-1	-	CASSYLRGGSYEQYF	TGCGCCAGCAGCTACCTCCGGGGGGGCTCCTACGAGCAGTACTTC
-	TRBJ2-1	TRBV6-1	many	CASSERGAGASYNEQFF	TGTGCCAGCAGTGAAAGGGGGGCGGGTGCTTCTTACAATGAGCAGTTCTTC
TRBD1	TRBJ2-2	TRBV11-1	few	CASSLGTGGVGELFF	TGTGCCAGCAGCTTAGGGACAGGGGGCGTCGGGGAGCTGTTTTTT
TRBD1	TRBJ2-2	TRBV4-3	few	CASGDRGNTGELFF	TGCGCCAGCGGAGACAGGGGGAACACCGGGGAGCTGTTTTTT
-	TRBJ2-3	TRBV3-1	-	CASSHGRDTQYF	TGTGCCAGCAGCCACGGCCGGGATACGCAGTATTTT
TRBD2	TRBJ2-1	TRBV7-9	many	CAVQTSANNEQFF	TGTGCCGTCCAGACTAGCGCCAACAATGAGCAGTTCTTC
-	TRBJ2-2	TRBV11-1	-	CASSPRGQNTGELFF	TGTGCCAGCAGCCCTCGGGGGCAAAACACCGGGGAGCTGTTTTTT
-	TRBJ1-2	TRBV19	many	CASSYFRYGYTF	TGTGCCAGTAGTTATTTCCGGTATGGCTACACCTTC
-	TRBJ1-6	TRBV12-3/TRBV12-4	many	CASSVRPTPGPNSPLHF	TGTGCCAGCAGTGTAAGACCAACCCCGGGACCCAATTCACCCCTCCACTTT
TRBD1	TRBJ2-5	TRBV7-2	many	CASSASTGGETQYF	TGTGCCAGCAGCGCCTCTACAGGGGGAGAGACCCAGTACTTC
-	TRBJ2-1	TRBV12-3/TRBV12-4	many	CATGGSHNEQFF	TGTGCCACTGGGGGCTCCCACAATGAGCAGTTCTTC
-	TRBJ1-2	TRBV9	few	CASNKDGYYGYTF	TGTGCCAGCAACAAGGACGGCTACTATGGCTACACCTTC
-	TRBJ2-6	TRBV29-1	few	CSVEVRDGANVLTF	TGCAGCGTTGAAGTGCGAGACGGGGCCAACGTCCTGACTTTC
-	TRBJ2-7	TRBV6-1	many	CASISGEPKYEQYF	TGTGCCAGCATTTCTGGAGAACCTAAGTACGAGCAGTACTTC
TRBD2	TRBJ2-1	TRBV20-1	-	CSARATSGRLHSNEQFF	TGCAGTGCTAGAGCTACTAGCGGGAGACTTCATAGTAATGAGCAGTTCTTC
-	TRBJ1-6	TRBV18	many	CASSPRDKALPLHF	TGTGCCAGCTCACCGAGGGACAAGGCTCTTCCCCTCCACTTT
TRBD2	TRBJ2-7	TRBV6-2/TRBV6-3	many	CASSYSGTSSYEQYF	TGTGCCAGCAGTTATTCCGGGACTAGCTCCTACGAGCAGTACTTC
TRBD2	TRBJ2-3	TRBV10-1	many	CASRSSGLTDTQYF	TGCGCCAGCAGGTCTAGCGGCCTGACAGATACGCAGTATTTT
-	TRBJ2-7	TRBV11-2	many	CASTPGRVGSYEQYF	TGTGCCAGCACCCCGGGAAGGGTCGGGTCCTACGAGCAGTACTTC
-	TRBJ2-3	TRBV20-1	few	CSAPGIYTDTQYF	TGCAGTGCCCCGGGGATCTACACAGATACGCAGTATTTT
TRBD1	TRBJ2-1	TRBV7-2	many	CASSLRTGGYNEQFF	TGTGCCAGCAGCTTAAGGACAGGGGGCTACAATGAGCAGTTCTTC
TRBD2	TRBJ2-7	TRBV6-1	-	CASSERLAGAYEQYF	TGTGCCAGCAGTGAGAGACTAGCGGGAGCCTACGAGCAGTACTTC
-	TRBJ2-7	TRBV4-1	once	CASSQDPCSYEQYF	TGCGCCAGCAGCCAAGATCCGTGCTCCTACGAGCAGTACTTC
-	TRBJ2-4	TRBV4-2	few	CASSQVGSDYIQYF	TGTGCCAGCAGCCAAGTGGGCTCGGACTACATTCAGTACTTC
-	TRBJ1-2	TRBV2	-	CASSGVGAGYTF	TGTGCCAGCAGTGGAGTGGGGGCCGGCTACACCTTC
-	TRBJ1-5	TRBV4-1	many	CASSPGFGQPQHF	TGCGCCAGCAGCCCAGGGTTCGGTCAGCCCCAGCATTTT
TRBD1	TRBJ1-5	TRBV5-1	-	CASSLGGQGTDQPQHF	TGCGCCAGCAGCTTGGGGGGACAGGGGACCGATCAGCCCCAGCATTTT
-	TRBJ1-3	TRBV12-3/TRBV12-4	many	CASSLGGGSGNTIYF	TGTGCCAGCAGTTTAGGGGGGGGCTCTGGAAACACCATATATTTT
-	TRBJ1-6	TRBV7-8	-	CASSSYSSANSPLHF	TGTGCCAGCAGCTCCTACAGTTCCGCTAATTCACCCCTCCACTTT
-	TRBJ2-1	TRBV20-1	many	CSARVRVRNEQFF	TGCAGTGCTAGAGTCCGCGTACGGAATGAGCAGTTCTTC
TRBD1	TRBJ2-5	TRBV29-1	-	CSQGENSEETQYF	TGCAGTCAGGGGGAAAATTCGGAGGAGACCCAGTACTTC
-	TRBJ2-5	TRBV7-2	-	CASSLGGGNQETQYF	TGTGCCAGCAGCTTAGGGGGCGGGAACCAAGAGACCCAGTACTTC
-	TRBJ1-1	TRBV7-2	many	CASSSPRGIVGVSEAFF	TGTGCCAGCAGCTCCCCCCGGGGGATTGTGGGGGTCTCCGAAGCTTTCTTT
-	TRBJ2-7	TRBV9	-	CASSADGNYEQYF	TGTGCCAGCAGCGCGGACGGGAACTACGAGCAGTACTTC
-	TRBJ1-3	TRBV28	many	CASSLQAGSSGNTIYF	TGTGCCAGCAGTTTGCAGGCTGGATCATCTGGAAACACCATATATTTT
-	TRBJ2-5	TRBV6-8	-	CASSKQGAQETQYF	TGTGCCAGCAGTAAACAGGGAGCCCAAGAGACCCAGTACTTC
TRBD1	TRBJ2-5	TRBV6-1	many	CASSPGTVFYQETQYF	TGTGCCAGCAGCCCAGGGACAGTATTTTACCAAGAGACCCAGTACTTC
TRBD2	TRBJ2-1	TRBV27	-	CASSFTSGGPRSSYNEQFF	TGTGCCAGCAGTTTTACTAGCGGGGGGCCAAGGAGCTCCTACAATGAGCAGTTCTTC
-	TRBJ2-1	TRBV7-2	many	CASSLKLRLGTGGNEQFF	TGTGCCAGCAGCTTAAAGCTCCGTTTAGGGACTGGGGGGAATGAGCAGTTCTTC